This entry lists 14 T cell receptor beta chains sequenced from one sample in a study of cytomegalovirus exposure and HLA in healthy donors. PCR amplification relied on 60 Vbeta primers (plus 13 Jbeta primers). Using immunoSEQ multiplex PCR, the repertoire was profiled, and TCRdb retains in-frame clones only, with some absent. The sample lists roughly 130,000 clones, roughly 83% occurring once. The sample was PBMCs. The origin of the receptors is a girl aged 2-15 years in good health and CMV-seronegative.

This rearrangement joins TRBV6-1 to TRBJ1-1, with 10 bases that match TRBD1. J gave up 3 bases and V 10 bases, and 2 bases lay outside the gene matches. Germline loops: CDR1 MNHNS, CDR2 SASEGT. This CDR3 contains 12 residues. This CDR3 reads CATGTGDTEAFF. DNA of the CDR3: TGTGCCACAGGGACAGGGGACACTGAAGCTTTCTTT.

The V and J genes are TRBV9 and TRBJ2-4; 8 bases are a match to TRBD2. The CDR3 is made up of 20 amino acids. The trim removed 2 bases at V and 2 bases at J, leaving 18 bases unmatched. CDR1 is SGDLS, CDR2 YYNGEE, per germline. The CDR3 DNA sequence: TGTGCCAGCAGCGTGGGACTGGGGTTGAAGCGGGGGTTAACCAAAAACATTCAGTACTTC. This encodes CASSVGLGLKRGLTKNIQYF. Full variable domain (missing parts from reference TRBV9 and TRBJ2-4): DSGVTQTPKHLITATGQRVTLRCSPRSGDLSVYWYQQSLDQGLQFLIQYYNGEERAKGNILERFSAQQFPDLHSELNLSSLELGDSALYFCASSVGLGLKRGLTKNIQYFGAGTRLSVL.

This clone has only a few counts. The chain is built from TRBV4-3 and TRBJ2-7, with 7 bases fitting TRBD2. The V segment lost 0 bases and the J segment 0 bases; nucleotides outside the gene matches: 8. In germline, CDR1 is LGHNA, CDR2 YSLEER. This CDR3 spans 17 amino acids. In DNA, the CDR3 is TGCGCCAGCAGCCAAGATAGTGCGCGGGGGTACTCCTACGAGCAGTACTTC. This translates into CASSQDSARGYSYEQYF.

V gene TRBV6-1 combines with J gene TRBJ2-3, with TRBD1 identical over 7 bases. Germline CDR1 and CDR2: MNHNS and SASEGT. This CDR3 spans 14 amino acids. Trimming took 9 bases from V and 2 from J; bases not matched to a gene: 8. CDR3 in amino acids: CASKGQPFTDTQYF. CDR3 nucleotide sequence: TGTGCCAGTAAGGGACAGCCCTTCACAGATACGCAGTATTTT.

The rearrangement uses TRBV23-1 and TRBJ1-1, with 7 bases fitting TRBD1. TRBV23-1 is given ORF status, its function remaining uncertain. This CDR3 comprises 15 residues. J was trimmed by 1 base and V by 1 base; bases with no gene match: 3. Here the CDR3 reads CASSQLDRQNTEAFF. The CDR3 DNA reads TGCGCCAGCAGTCAATTGGACAGGCAGAACACTGAAGCTTTCTTT.

This clone appeared a single time. The V call is TRBV4-1, the J call TRBJ1-4; 8 positions match TRBD1. Germline V CDR1 and CDR2: MGHRA, YSYEKL. V lost 4 bases and J lost 5; bases outside the gene matches: 9. The CDR3 extends over 16 amino acids. This CDR3 is CASSRTNRGWNEKLFF. CDR3 sequence (DNA): TGCGCCAGCAGCCGAACAAACAGGGGGTGGAATGAAAAACTGTTTTTT.

The chain recombines TRBV15 with TRBJ1-5, with a tentative D call TRBD1 (5 bases). This CDR3 is 18 amino acids long. V shed 5 bases and J shed 3 bases, with 23 bases lying between them. Germline V gene lookup returns CDR1 LNHNV and CDR2 YYDKDF (reference sequence). CDR3 sequence: CATSAGQGGGYNNQPQHF. The CDR3 coding sequence is TGTGCCACCAGCGCGGGGCAGGGTGGGGGATATAACAATCAGCCCCAGCATTTT.

The V gene is TRBV5-5, the J gene TRBJ1-1; D gene uncertain. CDR1 is SGHKS, CDR2 YYEKEE, per germline (reference sequence). V was clipped by 4 bases and J by 3 bases, with 10 bases between them. The CDR3 is 13 amino acids. For the CDR3, the DNA is TGTGCCAGCAGCGACGGGAGCTACACTGAAGCTTTCTTT. It encodes CASSDGSYTEAFF.

The gene calls are TRBV6-1 and TRBJ2-7, with D possibly matching TRBD1 (6 bases). Trimming pared 3 bases from V and 1 base from J, leaving 10 bases between. The CDR3 has 14 residues. Germline-derived CDR1 and CDR2 are MNHNS and SASEGT. The CDR3, as DNA: TGTGCCAGCAGTGATCAGGGGCGTTCCTACGAGCAGTACTTC. Translation: CASSDQGRSYEQYF.

The V and J genes are TRBV27 and TRBJ2-3, with TRBD1 identical over 12 bases. CDR1 is MNHEY and CDR2 is SMNVEV in the germline V gene (reference sequence). This CDR3 is 17 amino acids long. The V gene end was trimmed by 2 bases and the J gene end by 7 bases; junction bases not matched to a gene: 10. In DNA form, the CDR3 reads TGTGCCAGCAGTTTAGGTGGGACAGGGGGCGGAGGGCATACGCAGTATTTT. This encodes CASSLGGTGGGGHTQYF.

The chain has TRBV4-1 and TRBJ1-1; no firm D call. Germline V lookup: CDR1 MGHRA, CDR2 YSYEKL. With 0 bases removed from V and 7 bases from J, the gap between germline ends came to 15 bases. CDR3 length: 15 amino acids. CDR3 region: CASSQDGEGLGEAFF. The CDR3 nucleotides read TGCGCCAGCAGCCAAGATGGAGAGGGCCTAGGTGAAGCTTTCTTT.

The rearrangement uses TRBV7-9 and TRBJ1-2; D might be TRBD1 (5 bases). The germline CDR1 and CDR2 sequences are SEHNR and FQNEAQ (reference sequence). The CDR3 runs 14 residues. V was trimmed by 1 base and J by 6 bases, leaving 12 bases between them. CDR3 protein: CASSLGRDLDGYTF. DNA of the CDR3: TGTGCCAGCAGCTTAGGCAGGGATTTGGATGGCTACACCTTC.

In this sample, this clone turned up once. The chain carries TRBV19 and TRBJ1-3, with a weak D call TRBD1 (6 bases). The CDR3 has 14 amino acids. With 6 bases removed from V and 9 bases from J, the gap between germline ends came to 18 bases. Germline assignment: CDR1 LNHDA and CDR2 SQIVND (reference sequence). The CDR3 nucleotides read TGTGCCAGTAGCCGAGACGGGGGGCTGGGCACCATATATTTT. Translated: CASSRDGGLGTIYF.

The chain links TRBV2 to TRBJ2-5; D is possibly TRBD2 (5 bases). Trimming stripped 1 base from V and 11 bases from J, with 14 bases between. Per the germline V gene, CDR1 is SNHLY and CDR2 is FYNNEI. CDR3 length equals 13 residues. CDR3 in DNA: TGTGCCAGCAGTGAAGTTTATGTTGGGGAGCAGTACTTC. Protein product: CASSEVYVGEQYF.